A selection of T cell receptor beta chains follows, all from one sample in a study of cytomegalovirus exposure and HLA in healthy donors. Data came from immunoSEQ multiplex PCR; TCRdb stores just in-frame clones and leaves some out. The sample records roughly 300,000 clones, about nine tenths being singletons. The sequenced sample was PBMCs. The receptors stem from a woman between 18 and 29 years old in good health and CMV-seronegative. CDR3s include the opening cysteine and the closing phenylalanine or tryptophan. Fields, in order: clone size, J gene, D gene, V gene, CDR3 protein, CDR3 DNA. D genes are given only for firm matches. Size values are once, few and many counts, or a class for expanded clones, and some rows have none.

clone_size: -
j_call: TRBJ2-1
d_call: TRBD1
v_call: TRBV5-4
cdr3_aa: CASRRRPGQGADEQFF
cdr3_nt: TGTGCCAGCAGAAGAAGGCCGGGACAGGGAGCTGATGAGCAGTTCTTC

clone_size: -
j_call: TRBJ2-7
d_call: TRBD2
v_call: TRBV2
cdr3_aa: CASSAETSGRAYEQYF
cdr3_nt: TGTGCCAGCAGTGCGGAGACTAGCGGGAGGGCCTACGAGCAGTACTTC

clone_size: -
j_call: TRBJ2-5
d_call: -
v_call: TRBV2
cdr3_aa: CASSGVSEETQYF
cdr3_nt: TGTGCCAGCAGTGGGGTCAGCGAGGAGACCCAGTACTTC

clone_size: once
j_call: TRBJ2-7
d_call: -
v_call: TRBV7-2
cdr3_aa: CASSLAYTSYEQYF
cdr3_nt: TGTGCCAGCAGCTTAGCCTATACTAGCTACGAGCAGTACTTC

clone_size: once
j_call: TRBJ2-3
d_call: -
v_call: TRBV21-1
cdr3_aa: CASSREWPRLAGVSDTQYF
cdr3_nt: TGTGCCAGCAGCAGAGAATGGCCCAGGCTAGCGGGAGTGTCAGATACGCAGTATTTT

clone_size: -
j_call: TRBJ2-1
d_call: TRBD1
v_call: TRBV28
cdr3_aa: CASSIPGQTTNEQFF
cdr3_nt: TGTGCCAGCAGTATACCGGGACAGACTACAAATGAGCAGTTCTTC

clone_size: few
j_call: TRBJ2-7
d_call: -
v_call: TRBV2
cdr3_aa: CASSGGRSYEQYF
cdr3_nt: TGTGCCAGCAGTGGTGGGCGTTCCTACGAGCAGTACTTC

clone_size: once
j_call: TRBJ2-7
d_call: TRBD2
v_call: TRBV28
cdr3_aa: CASSLPSGRDYEQYF
cdr3_nt: TGTGCCAGCAGTTTACCGAGCGGGAGAGACTACGAGCAGTACTTC

clone_size: -
j_call: TRBJ2-1
d_call: -
v_call: TRBV5-8
cdr3_aa: CASSLDGLYNEQFF
cdr3_nt: TGTGCCAGCAGCTTAGATGGGCTTTACAATGAGCAGTTCTTC

clone_size: -
j_call: TRBJ2-7
d_call: -
v_call: TRBV11-1
cdr3_aa: CASSPPGVGDEQYF
cdr3_nt: TGTGCCAGCAGCCCCCCAGGGGTCGGGGATGAGCAGTACTTC

clone_size: -
j_call: TRBJ1-4
d_call: TRBD1
v_call: TRBV15
cdr3_aa: CATSRGKRGTGTDCSTNEKLFF
cdr3_nt: TGTGCCACCAGCAGAGGTAAGAGGGGTACCGGGACAGATTGCTCAACTAATGAAAAACTGTTTTTT

clone_size: few
j_call: TRBJ2-7
d_call: TRBD1
v_call: TRBV6-5
cdr3_aa: CASSTPQGDQVYF
cdr3_nt: TGTGCCAGCTCCACGCCCCAGGGGGATCAGGTGTACTTC

clone_size: -
j_call: TRBJ2-7
d_call: TRBD2
v_call: TRBV29-1
cdr3_aa: CSARGLADHEQYF
cdr3_nt: TGCAGCGCCCGGGGACTAGCCGATCACGAGCAGTACTTC

clone_size: -
j_call: TRBJ2-5
d_call: -
v_call: TRBV27
cdr3_aa: CASSLFGETQYF
cdr3_nt: TGTGCCAGCAGTTTATTTGGCGAGACCCAGTACTTC

clone_size: -
j_call: TRBJ1-1
d_call: TRBD1
v_call: TRBV27
cdr3_aa: CASSFRGLGGLNTEAFF
cdr3_nt: TGTGCCAGCAGTTTTAGGGGGCTGGGGGGACTGAACACTGAAGCTTTCTTT

clone_size: -
j_call: TRBJ2-3
d_call: -
v_call: TRBV19
cdr3_aa: CASSPNHPDSTHTDTQYF
cdr3_nt: TGTGCCAGTAGTCCGAACCACCCAGACAGCACACACACAGATACGCAGTATTTT

clone_size: -
j_call: TRBJ2-2
d_call: -
v_call: TRBV2
cdr3_aa: CASNVLANTGELFF
cdr3_nt: TGTGCCAGCAACGTACTAGCGAACACCGGGGAGCTGTTTTTT